These 23 T cell receptor beta chains came from one sample sequenced in a study of T-cell reconstitution after alpha-beta-depleted transplantation in children. Unique molecular identifiers were built into the TCRbeta library. TCRdb passed the PCR reads through MiXCR, listing each CDR3 protein once. The data hold roughly 500,000 distinct CDR3 sequences, with over 25% observed a single time. Sequenced material: PBMCs from the stem cell graft donor, taken from the stem cell graft. Receptors originate from a human donor who donated a stem cell graft to a child with aplastic anemia.

The genes are TRBV29-1 and TRBJ1-2; D is possibly TRBD1 (5 bases). CDR1 and CDR2 (germline): SQVTM, ANQGSEA. With 6 bases removed from V and 4 bases from J, the gap between germline ends came to 24 bases. This CDR3 has 16 residues. In nucleotides, the CDR3 is TGCAGCGTGCAGATGACCGGGACGGACGCCGGCTATGGCTACACCTTC. This sequence encodes CSVQMTGTDAGYGYTF.

The chain recombines TRBV28 with TRBJ2-1; TRBD2 matches at 9 bases. Germline-derived CDR1 and CDR2 are MDHEN and SYDVKM. With V trimmed by 2 bases and J by 2 bases, 4 bases remained unmatched. The CDR3 totals 16 residues. The CDR3 spells CASSLGTSLTYNEQFF. The CDR3, as DNA: TGTGCCAGCAGTTTAGGGACTAGCCTCACCTACAATGAGCAGTTCTTC.

The rearrangement joins TRBV30 to TRBJ1-3, with TRBD1 as a possible D gene (5 bases). CDR3 length: 15 residues. Trimming left V 1 base short and J 0 bases short, with 10 bases between. The germline V gene encodes CDR1 GTSNPN and CDR2 SVGIG (reference sequence). This chain's CDR3 is CAWSDTGSSGNTIYF. The DNA for the CDR3 is TGTGCCTGGAGTGACACAGGTAGCTCTGGAAACACCATATATTTT.

This clonotype has a handful of counts. This sequence joins TRBV7-2 and TRBJ2-5; unclear D gene. V lost 1 base and J lost 7, with 13 bases in between. The CDR3 has 14 residues. Germline lookup yields CDR1 SGHTA and CDR2 FQGNSA. CDR3 sequence: CASSLGAPDGTQYF. In DNA form, the CDR3 reads TGTGCCAGCAGCTTAGGAGCACCCGACGGGACCCAGTACTTC.

V gene TRBV18 combines with J gene TRBJ2-5; D is unresolved. The V end lost 0 bases, the J end lost 3 bases, and 8 bases lay between the germline ends. Germline CDR1 reads KGHSH; CDR2 reads LQKENI. The CDR3 runs to 14 residues. The CDR3 sequence: CASSPPWQKETQYF. CDR3 sequence (DNA): TGTGCCAGCTCACCACCGTGGCAGAAAGAGACCCAGTACTTC.

The V and J genes are TRBV7-3 and TRBJ2-3; D is undetermined. Per the germline V gene, CDR1 is SGHTA and CDR2 is FQGTGA. The CDR3 runs 13 residues. Trimming removed 4 bases from V and 6 bases from J, with 11 bases in between. Here the CDR3 DNA reads TGTGCCAGCAGCTCCTCTTACTCTGATACGCAGTATTTT. Encoded protein: CASSSSYSDTQYF.

With respect to this clonotype: Possible read error: a much larger clone is one base away. V usage is TRBV18 and J usage is TRBJ2-1, with D possibly matching TRBD2 (5 bases). Germline values: CDR1 KGHSH, CDR2 LQKENI. Trimming cost V 5 bases and J 0 bases, with 11 bases left between them. The CDR3 length is 15 residues. The CDR3 spells CASSIKRNSYNEQFF. Here the CDR3 DNA reads TGTGCCAGCTCAATAAAGCGGAACTCCTACAATGAGCAGTTCTTC.

The sample holds a few counts of this clonotype. The gene calls are TRBV5-1 and TRBJ1-1; TRBD1 agrees at 7 bases. Germline loops: CDR1 SGHRS, CDR2 YFSETQ. This CDR3 has 14 amino acids. V was pared by 3 bases and J by 1 base, with 3 bases of the junction left unmatched. CDR3 region: CASSSTGENTEAFF. The CDR3 region has the DNA TGCGCCAGCAGCTCTACAGGGGAGAACACTGAAGCTTTCTTT. Drawing the rest from reference TRBV5-1 and TRBJ1-1, the complete variable domain is KAGVTQTPRYLIKTRGQQVTLSCSPISGHRSVSWYQQTPGQGLQFLFEYFSETQRNKGNFPGRFSGRQFSNSRSEMNVSTLELGDSALYLCASSSTGENTEAFFGQGTRLTVV.

The chain is built from TRBV29-1 and TRBJ1-2; D perhaps matches TRBD1 (6 bases). The CDR3 has 13 amino acids. CDR1 is SQVTM, CDR2 ANQGSEA, per germline. V lost 4 bases and J 4 bases, leaving 13 bases between the germline ends. CDR3 sequence reads: CSVGSGVSYGYTF. The DNA for the CDR3 is TGCAGCGTTGGGTCAGGGGTTTCCTATGGCTACACCTTC.

The J gene is TRBJ1-4, the V gene TRBV7-2; possible D gene TRBD1, 5 bases. The CDR3 runs to 15 residues. Germline CDR1 SGHTA, CDR2 FQGNSA. The V and J ends lost 5 bases and 4 bases respectively, with 14 bases between them. CDR3 coding DNA: TGTGCCAGCAGCGGACCAGGGACGGTTAATGAAAAACTGTTTTTT. This translates into CASSGPGTVNEKLFF.

The chain recombines TRBV12-3 or TRBV12-4 with TRBJ2-3; D may be TRBD2 (5 bases). Between the trimmed V and J ends, which lost 6 bases and 1 base, there was a span of 8 bases. The CDR3 length is 13 residues. CDR3 residues: CASRGSGTDTQYF. The CDR3 DNA reads TGTGCCAGCAGGGGGAGCGGCACAGATACGCAGTATTTT.

The J gene is TRBJ2-3, the V gene TRBV5-6; D is unclear. CDR3 size: 13 residues. Trimming left V 4 bases short and J 3 bases short, with 9 bases between. The germline gives CDR1 SGHDT, CDR2 YYEEEE. Written as DNA, the CDR3 is TGTGCCAGCAGCGTAGGGTTTACAGATACGCAGTATTTT. This translates into CASSVGFTDTQYF.

The gene calls are TRBV29-1 and TRBJ2-1; 12 bases fit TRBD2. The ends lost 2 bases at V and 5 bases at J; junction bases unmatched: 4. CDR3 size: 15 residues. The germline V gene has CDR1 SQVTM and CDR2 ANQGSEA. The CDR3 coding sequence is TGCAGCGTTGAACGTAGACTAGCGGGGGACAATGAGCAGTTCTTC. Protein: CSVERRLAGDNEQFF.

The genes are TRBV20-1 and TRBJ2-7; D gene uncertain. V lost 2 bases and J 5 bases, leaving 13 bases between the germline ends. This CDR3 is built from 13 residues. Germline V lookup: CDR1 DFQATT, CDR2 SNEGSKA (reference sequence). For the CDR3, the DNA is TGCAGTGCTAGATCCCGGACGTCGGACGAGCAGTACTTC. Residues: CSARSRTSDEQYF.

This clonotype showed up just a few times. V and J are TRBV18 and TRBJ2-6; 7 bases align to TRBD1. Per the germline V gene, CDR1 is KGHSH and CDR2 is LQKENI. The CDR3 is 15 amino acids. V gave up 6 bases and J gave up 1 base; unmatched junction bases: 3. The chain's CDR3 is CASSLDRSGANVLTF. CDR3 bases: TGTGCCAGCTCTTTGGACAGGTCTGGGGCCAACGTCCTGACTTTC.

The J gene is TRBJ2-3, the V gene TRBV7-2; TRBD2 matches 13 bases. This CDR3 is 14 amino acids long. CDR1 and CDR2 (germline): SGHTA, FQGNSA. The trim removed 6 bases at V and 5 bases at J, leaving 2 bases unmatched. In DNA, the CDR3 is TGTGCCAGCAGTGGACTAGCGGGAGTAGATACGCAGTATTTT. It codes for CASSGLAGVDTQYF.

This clonotype was seen a handful of times. V and J are TRBV7-2 and TRBJ1-2; no reliable D call. V was clipped by 11 bases and J by 0 bases, with 7 bases between them. Per the germline V gene, CDR1 is SGHTA and CDR2 is FQGNSA. The CDR3 is made up of 11 amino acids. The CDR3 DNA sequence: TGTGCCGCCCGGTCTAACTATGGCTACACCTTC. The encoded protein is CAARSNYGYTF.

The chain uses TRBV5-6 and TRBJ2-2; 7 bases align to TRBD1. Germline-derived CDR1 and CDR2 are SGHDT and YYEEEE. J was trimmed by 6 bases and V by 4 bases; bases with no gene match: 9. This CDR3 has 15 residues. The chain's CDR3 is CASSPETGWAGELFF. CDR3 DNA: TGTGCCAGCAGCCCGGAGACAGGGTGGGCCGGGGAGCTGTTTTTT.

This sequence joins TRBV7-2 and TRBJ1-2, with 9 bases lining up with TRBD1. The CDR3 covers 17 residues. Germline V CDR1 and CDR2: SGHTA, FQGNSA. Trimming at V came to 4 bases and at J to 2 bases, leaving 11 bases not matched to a gene. In DNA form, the CDR3 reads TGTGCCAGCAGCTCAACCGGGACAGGGCCTCAAAACTATGGCTACACCTTC. Its protein product is CASSSTGTGPQNYGYTF.

This clonotype was observed a few times. The chain uses TRBV18 and TRBJ2-1; 8 nucleotides agree with TRBD2. Per the germline V gene, CDR1 is KGHSH and CDR2 is LQKENI. The V and J ends lost 3 bases and 8 bases, in that order; junction bases with no gene match: 6. This CDR3 region has 14 residues. The CDR3, as DNA: TGTGCCAGCTCACCGACCGCGGGGGGCGATGAGCAGTTCTTC. Translation: CASSPTAGGDEQFF. Combining the CDR3 with reference TRBV18 and TRBJ2-1 gives the whole variable domain NAGVMQNPRHLVRRRGQEARLRCSPMKGHSHVYWYRQLPEEGLKFMVYLQKENIIDESGMPKERFSAEFPKEGPSILRIQQVVRGDSAAYFCASSPTAGGDEQFFGPGTRLTVL.

The V and J genes are TRBV7-9 and TRBJ2-7; 9 bases agree with TRBD1. This CDR3 spans 17 amino acids. With 5 bases clipped from V and 0 bases from J, the junction kept 11 bases outside the gene matches. Germline assignment: CDR1 SEHNR and CDR2 FQNEAQ (reference sequence). The CDR3 DNA reads TGTGCCAGCAGCCCGCGACCCGGGACAGGGAGCTCCTACGAGCAGTACGTC. Amino acids: CASSPRPGTGSSYEQYV.

This clonotype was recorded a few times. This chain links TRBV10-3 with TRBJ2-2, with D perhaps matching TRBD1 (6 bases). This CDR3 is built from 18 residues. Germline V gives CDR1 ENHRY, CDR2 SYGVKD. V gave up 6 bases and J gave up 5 bases, with 25 bases separating them. CDR3: CAIREQTGGLHRTGELFF. The CDR3 DNA reads TGTGCCATCAGAGAACAGACAGGTGGTTTACATAGGACCGGGGAGCTGTTTTTT.

The chain employs TRBV19 and TRBJ2-7; 11 nucleotides match TRBD2. Germline V lookup: CDR1 LNHDA, CDR2 SQIVND (reference sequence). The length of the CDR3 is 14 residues. CDR3 in DNA: TGTGCCGGTAGTATTGTACTAGCGGGAGACGAGCAGTACGTC. The encoded protein is CAGSIVLAGDEQYV.